This T cell receptor (beta chain) was obtained from a study of T cell responses to AZD1222 COVID-19 vaccine. Study-wide findings and caveats: Among AZD1222 vaccinees, only 5 to 7 were seropositive at baseline. Spike-specific TCR breadth and depth both grew after two AZD1222 doses. Females made up more of the donors, who were largely white British, and clonal diversity may have come out too low.

On this clone: Its antigen is unknown.

CDR1 is SGHNT, CDR2 YYREEE, per germline (reference sequence). The ends lost 0 bases at V and 4 bases at J; junction bases unmatched: 1. CDR3 size: 14 residues. Sequencing was performed with immunoSEQ multiplex PCR; in TCRdb, only in-frame clones are kept and a portion is missing. The table shows about 48,000 clones, with 70% to 90% occurring only once. The chain couples TRBV5-4 to TRBJ1-2, with 9 bases that match TRBD1. The material sequenced was peripheral blood, taken 28 days after the second AZD1222 dose. This receptor was identified in an adult who received the AZD1222 COVID-19 vaccine. CDR3 coding DNA: TGTGCCAGCAGCTTGGGACAGGGGGGCTATGGCTACACCTTC. It specifies CASSLGQGGYGYTF.